In its sample, the clone carrying this TCR beta chain was seen a few times. Libraries were prepared by immunoSEQ multiplex PCR; TCRdb keeps only in-frame clonotypes and omits some of them. The sample shows about 420,000 clones, around 87% of them seen only once. The length of the CDR3 is 16 residues. Germline CDR1 and CDR2: SGDLS and YYNGEE. Trimming stripped 0 bases from V and 1 base from J, with 13 bases between. This specimen belongs to a study of Ad26.COV2.S vaccination and SARS-CoV-2 variants. Noted treatment: about 20 received Ad26.COV2.S at low or high dose, single or two shots; a few received placebo; per-sample allocation not given. All samples were drawn on day 63, counting from the first vaccine or placebo injection.

The V and J genes are TRBV9 and TRBJ2-5; the D gene is possibly TRBD2 (6 bases). Sequences were derived from peripheral blood, sampled in a trial of Ad26.COV2.S vaccine versus placebo. This clonotype was obtained from a person aged 18-60 years who received the Ad26.COV2.S COVID-19 vaccine or a placebo. In nucleotides, the CDR3 is TGTGCCAGCAGCGTAGTGGTGGGAGGAGGCCAAGAGACCCAGTACTTC. Its protein product is CASSVVVGGGQETQYF.